A selection of T cell receptor beta chains follows, all from one sample in a study of cytomegalovirus exposure and HLA in healthy donors. Data came from immunoSEQ multiplex PCR; TCRdb stores just in-frame clones and leaves some out. Of roughly 100,000 clones in the sample, 70% to 80% were seen once. Sequenced material: PBMCs. The receptors shown here come from a female donor in good health and CMV-seronegative. Each CDR3 is given with its conserved first and last residue. D genes are given only for firm matches. Clone size is given for some rows only: seen once, a few or many times, or a class if the clone is expanded.

TRBV9	15	NA	TRBJ2-3	NA	TGTGCCAGCAGCGTAGGGACTACCTTCACAGATACGCAGTATTTT	CASSVGTTFTDTQYF
TRBV11-2	16	NA	TRBJ2-1	NA	TGTGCCAGCAGCCTCCCTCGGAGGGCTTCCTACAATGAGCAGTTCTTC	CASSLPRRASYNEQFF
TRBV28	14	once	TRBJ1-4	NA	TGTGCCAGCACAAAGCCCCTAACTAATGAAAAACTGTTTTTT	CASTKPLTNEKLFF
TRBV30	12	NA	TRBJ2-1	NA	TGTGCTCTGGACCGGACTTACAATGAGCAGTTCTTC	CALDRTYNEQFF
TRBV4-1	16	NA	TRBJ2-5	TRBD2	TGCGCCAGCAGCCAAGAAGCTAGCGGGAGACAAGAGACCCAGTACTTC	CASSQEASGRQETQYF
TRBV5-1	13	many	TRBJ2-3	NA	TGCGCCAGCAGCTTGGCAGGGGAAGATACGCAGTATTTT	CASSLAGEDTQYF
TRBV28	15	few	TRBJ1-4	TRBD1	TGTGCCAGCAGTTGGACAGGTGCAACTAATGAAAAACTGTTTTTT	CASSWTGATNEKLFF
TRBV6-6	11	few	TRBJ2-1	NA	TGTGCCAGCAGTTACAGCCATGAGCAGTTCTTC	CASSYSHEQFF
TRBV30	13	NA	TRBJ2-5	NA	TGTGCCTGGAACACAGGGCTCGGGGAGACCCAGTACTTC	CAWNTGLGETQYF
TRBV29-1	15	NA	TRBJ1-1	TRBD1	TGCAGCGTTGAATCCCTGGGACAGGGGAACACTGAAGCTTTCTTT	CSVESLGQGNTEAFF
TRBV29-1	12	NA	TRBJ2-5	NA	TGCAGCGTTGAATTGGGGGGAGAGACCCAGTACTTC	CSVELGGETQYF
TRBV5-4	18	once	TRBJ2-6	TRBD2	TGTGCCAGCAGCTCGGCGGGGGGCTTCACCTCTGGGGCCAACGTCCTGACTTTC	CASSSAGGFTSGANVLTF
TRBV6-5	15	NA	TRBJ2-1	TRBD2	TGTGCCAGCAGTTCCCTAGCGGGAGGTGGAGATGAGCAGTTCTTC	CASSSLAGGGDEQFF
TRBV6-6	12	few	TRBJ2-1	NA	TGTGCCAGCAGTTTCAGGGGGGATGAGCAGTTCTTC	CASSFRGDEQFF
TRBV4-1	17	many	TRBJ2-7	NA	TGCGCCAGCAGCCAAGATAACCCCCGTTTACCAGCCTACGAGCAGTACTTC	CASSQDNPRLPAYEQYF
TRBV7-9	17	NA	TRBJ2-6	TRBD1	TGTGCCAGCAGCTTCGGGACAGGACCCTCTGGGGCCAACGTCCTGACTTTC	CASSFGTGPSGANVLTF
TRBV15	16	NA	TRBJ2-5	NA	TGTGCCACCAGCAGAGAGGGCTACAGGGAGGGAGAGACCCAGTACTTC	CATSREGYREGETQYF
TRBV4-2	16	once	TRBJ2-5	NA	TGTGCCAGCAGCCCTAATTCACAGAGAACCCAAGAGACCCAGTACTTC	CASSPNSQRTQETQYF
TRBV19	13	NA	TRBJ1-1	NA	TGTGCCAGTAGTATAAAGGGGGACACTGAAGCTTTCTTT	CASSIKGDTEAFF
TRBV19	14	NA	TRBJ1-5	NA	TGTGCCAGTAGTACACAATACAGGGATCAGCCCCAGCATTTT	CASSTQYRDQPQHF
TRBV7-6	15	NA	TRBJ2-7	TRBD2	TGTGCCAGCAGCGCCGGGACTAGCGGCAGCCACGAGCAGTACTTC	CASSAGTSGSHEQYF
TRBV13	20	NA	TRBJ2-1	TRBD2	TGTGCCAGCAGCTCACACTCCGGACTAGCGGGAGAGACCTCCTACAATGAGCAGTTCTTC	CASSSHSGLAGETSYNEQFF
TRBV12-1	18	NA	TRBJ2-5	NA	TGTGCCAGCAGCCCCGCCGACGGAGCTAGCGAATCCCAAGAGACCCAGTACTTC	CASSPADGASESQETQYF
TRBV13	16	NA	TRBJ2-2	TRBD2	TGTGCCAGCAGCTTAGAGCTAGCGGGAACGACCGGGGAGCTGTTTTTT	CASSLELAGTTGELFF
TRBV4-2	14	NA	TRBJ1-2	NA	TGTGCCAGCAGCCAACCACAGGGAGTGGGAGGCTACACCTTC	CASSQPQGVGGYTF
TRBV2	14	once	TRBJ1-5	NA	TGTGCCAGCAGTGAAGGGTATAGCAATCAGCTCCAGCATTTT	CASSEGYSNQLQHF
TRBV5-1	14	NA	TRBJ2-5	NA	TGCGCCAGCAGCTTGGGAGGGCACCAAGAGACCCAGTACTTC	CASSLGGHQETQYF
TRBV6-1	15	NA	TRBJ2-3	TRBD2	TGTGCCAGCAGACAACTAGCGGGAGACACAGATACGCAGTATTTT	CASRQLAGDTDTQYF
TRBV7-2	16	NA	TRBJ1-1	NA	TGTGCCAGCAGCTTCCAACGCTTGACTGGGAGCACTGAAGCTTTCTTT	CASSFQRLTGSTEAFF
TRBV30	10	NA	TRBJ2-7	TRBD1	TGTGCCTGGGGACAGGTCGAGCAGTACTTC	CAWGQVEQYF
TRBV10-2	14	NA	TRBJ2-7	TRBD2	TGCGCCAGCAGTGCAGGGCGGGAGCTCAACGAGCAGTACTTC	CASSAGRELNEQYF
TRBV6-5	15	NA	TRBJ1-1	NA	TGTGCCAGCAGTTACTCGACGGGGGGGGACACTGAAGCTTTCTTT	CASSYSTGGDTEAFF
TRBV30	14	NA	TRBJ2-1	TRBD2	TGTGCCTGGAGTTGGGGCGGGAGTCGCAATGAGCAGTTCTTC	CAWSWGGSRNEQFF
TRBV30	13	NA	TRBJ1-5	NA	TGTGCCTGCAGCCAGGGTCTCAATCAGCCCCAGCATTTT	CACSQGLNQPQHF
TRBV11-3	14	few	TRBJ2-5	NA	TGTGCCAGCAGCCTGTACGAGGACCAAGAGACCCAGTACTTC	CASSLYEDQETQYF
TRBV11-3	16	NA	TRBJ2-1	TRBD2	TGTGCCAGCAGCCCTAGTCGGGGACTAGCGATCGATGAGCAGTTCTTC	CASSPSRGLAIDEQFF
TRBV14	13	NA	TRBJ1-4	NA	TGTGCCAGCAGCCAAGAGTTAAGGGGAAAACTGTTTTTT	CASSQELRGKLFF
TRBV7-2	14	NA	TRBJ2-3	NA	TGTGCCAGCAGCTTAGGCCTCAGAGGAGATACGCAGTATTTT	CASSLGLRGDTQYF
TRBV5-5	14	NA	TRBJ2-7	TRBD2	TGTGCCAGCAGCCCTGGGACTAGCGACCACGAGCAGTACTTC	CASSPGTSDHEQYF
TRBV7-9	15	NA	TRBJ1-1	NA	TGTGCCAGCAGCTTAGCCGCGCGGATTAACACTGAAGCTTTCTTT	CASSLAARINTEAFF
TRBV10-3	13	NA	TRBJ1-5	NA	TGTGCCATCAGTGGGACAGAGAATCAGCCCCAGCATTTT	CAISGTENQPQHF
TRBV6-6	12	NA	TRBJ2-1	NA	TGTGCCAGCTGTTTGAGGAACAATGAGCAGTTCTTC	CASCLRNNEQFF
TRBV4-2	14	once	TRBJ2-7	NA	TGTGCCAGCAGCCCCGGAGGGTCGGGCTACGAGCAGTACTTC	CASSPGGSGYEQYF
TRBV18	13	few	TRBJ1-5	TRBD1	TGTGCCAGCTCACCGGACAGGGTTCAGCCCCAGCATTTT	CASSPDRVQPQHF
TRBV28	14	NA	TRBJ2-7	TRBD1	TGTGCCAGCAGTTTGGGTCAGGGGGCGTACGAGCAGTACTTC	CASSLGQGAYEQYF
TRBV27	16	NA	TRBJ2-7	TRBD2	TGTGCCAGCAGCCAAGGAGGTAGCGGGAGAATCAACGAGCAGTACTTC	CASSQGGSGRINEQYF
TRBV5-1	16	NA	TRBJ2-7	TRBD2	TGCGCCAGCAGCTTCTCCTCTAGCGGGCCATCCTACGAGCAGTACTTC	CASSFSSSGPSYEQYF
TRBV7-2	18	NA	TRBJ2-7	TRBD1	TGTGCCAGCAGCTTAGTAGGACAGGGGTTGGGCAACTCCTACGAGCAGTACTTC	CASSLVGQGLGNSYEQYF
TRBV5-1	19	NA	TRBJ2-7	TRBD2	TGCGCCAGCTCAAGTAGTCCTGGGACTAGCGGGAGGGCCGGGTACGAGCAGTACTTC	CASSSSPGTSGRAGYEQYF
TRBV29-1	11	NA	TRBJ1-2	NA	TGCAGCGTTGCGGGGGGCGGCGGCTACACCTTC	CSVAGGGGYTF
TRBV29-1	14	NA	TRBJ2-2	NA	TGCAGCGTTGAAGTCCAGACGAACACCGGGGAGCTGTTTTTT	CSVEVQTNTGELFF
TRBV11-3	15	NA	TRBJ1-1	NA	TGTGCCAGCAGCTTGACAGGAGGATTAAACACTGAAGCTTTCTTT	CASSLTGGLNTEAFF
TRBV4-3	15	few	TRBJ2-7	NA	TGCGCCAGCAGCCAAGGGCCGGGTCGCTCCTACGAGCAGTACTTC	CASSQGPGRSYEQYF
TRBV11-2	14	NA	TRBJ2-7	NA	TGTGCCAGCAGGGCCTCCGGGACACGTTACGAGCAGTACTTC	CASRASGTRYEQYF